The T cell receptor (beta chain) under discussion was sequenced for a study of CD8+CD57+ T cells in acquired aplastic anemia. About the research overall: Isolated CD4+ and CD8+ cells, once sorted, yielded DNA averaging around 2.9 ug.

Patients selected for sequencing had displayed CD8+CD57+ cell expansion by flow cytometry. The TCR beta profiling, which covered VDJ combination and CDR3 sequence, was carried out using genomic DNA as the template. MiXCR, applied by TCRdb to the reads, yields one record per CDR3 protein. The table records around 290,000 distinct CDR3 sequences, 56% of them present only once. This receptor was taken from a human donor with aplastic anemia. Source material: sorted CD4+, CD8+, or CD8+CD57+ T cells (not recorded which) from PBMCs.

The CDR3 sequence: CASSLVVGRASGGRNTQYF. CDR3 bases: TGTGCCAGCAGCTTAGTTGTAGGGAGGGCTAGCGGGGGACGGAATACGCAGTATTTT. The chain combines TRBV7-9 with TRBJ2-3; 10 nucleotides match TRBD2. With 1 base clipped from V and 7 bases from J, the junction kept 17 bases outside the gene matches. The CDR3 totals 19 residues. Germline CDR1 and CDR2: SEHNR and FQNEAQ (reference sequence).